Listed below are T cell receptor beta chains from one sample, sequenced in a study of T cell responses to AZD1222 COVID-19 vaccine. Method: immunoSEQ multiplex PCR; TCRdb's copy keeps in-frame clones and lacks some. Of 150,000 or so clones in the sample, around nine tenths are singletons; the top ten hold roughly 2.9%. The sample here was peripheral blood, taken on day 0 of MenACWY control vaccination. The origin of the receptors is an adult in good health. The CDR3 runs from the conserved cysteine through the conserved F or W. A D gene is named only where the DNA matches it firmly. Clone size is given for some rows only: seen once, a few or many times, or a class if the clone is expanded.

v_gene	abundance	j_gene	d_gene	CDR3nt	CDR3aa
TRBV18	.	TRBJ1-4	.	TGTGCCAGCTCTTCGGCGGGAGAGGGTGAAAAACTGTTTTTT	CASSSAGEGEKLFF
TRBV28	.	TRBJ1-3	.	TGTGCCAGCACCCCCGACCTGGTCTACTCTGGAAACACCATATATTTT	CASTPDLVYSGNTIYF
TRBV15	once	TRBJ2-1	.	TGTGCCACCAGCAGAGGTGGGCCCGAACTCTCCTACAATGAGCAGTTCTTC	CATSRGGPELSYNEQFF
TRBV4-1	.	TRBJ1-2	.	TGCGCCAGCAGCCAAGACCGAGGGGCAGGGGCCGGAGGCTACACCTTC	CASSQDRGAGAGGYTF
TRBV7-2	once	TRBJ2-6	.	TGTGCCAGCAGCTTAGAGTTCGGCAGGGCCTACTCTGGGGCCAACGTCCTGACTTTC	CASSLEFGRAYSGANVLTF
TRBV7-9	.	TRBJ1-1	.	TGTGCCAGCAGCTTATCATGGACAACGAACACTGAAGCTTTCTTT	CASSLSWTTNTEAFF
TRBV7-9	.	TRBJ2-3	TRBD2	TGTGCCAGCAGCCTTCTGATTGGCGGGGGTGACACAGATACGCAGTATTTT	CASSLLIGGGDTDTQYF
TRBV5-1	.	TRBJ2-7	.	TGCGCCAGCAGCTTGAGGTCACCAGGGTCCGCTGGCGAGCAGTACTTC	CASSLRSPGSAGEQYF
TRBV5-6	.	TRBJ2-1	.	TGTGCCAGCAGCAGAGGACACCCTAACAATGAGCAGTTCTTC	CASSRGHPNNEQFF
TRBV27	.	TRBJ1-5	.	TGTGCCAGCAGTTTCGATAGCAATCAGCCCCAGCATTTT	CASSFDSNQPQHF
TRBV10-3	.	TRBJ1-1	.	TGTGCCATCAGCACGCAGGGGCTCACTGAAGCTTTCTTT	CAISTQGLTEAFF
TRBV5-1	.	TRBJ2-7	.	TGCGCCAGCAGCTTGGGCCAGGGGAACGAGCAGTACTTC	CASSLGQGNEQYF
TRBV5-5	.	TRBJ1-2	.	TGTGCCAGCAGCCAAAGGGGGGGCTATGGCTACACCTTC	CASSQRGGYGYTF
TRBV7-6	.	TRBJ1-1	.	TGTGCCAGCAGCTTGGCGGGACAAATGAACACTGAAGCTTTCTTT	CASSLAGQMNTEAFF
TRBV6-1	.	TRBJ2-7	.	TGTGCCAGCAGTGAATCTACTCCCTCCTACGAGCAGTACTTC	CASSESTPSYEQYF
TRBV29-1	.	TRBJ2-7	TRBD1	TGCAGCGGAGACCGGGACAGGGCATTCTTC	CSGDRDRAFF
TRBV19	.	TRBJ2-1	.	TGTGCCAGTAGTATCCAGCGGAGAGCCAATGAGCAGTTCTTC	CASSIQRRANEQFF
TRBV7-2	.	TRBJ1-5	TRBD1	TGTGCCAGCAGCTTTGCCGGGACAGCCAATCAGCCCCAGCATTTT	CASSFAGTANQPQHF
TRBV30	.	TRBJ1-2	TRBD1	TGTGCCTGGAGTTCAGGGGGATCTGCCACCTTC	CAWSSGGSATF
TRBV12-3/TRBV12-4	.	TRBJ1-2	.	TGTGCCAGCGGAAGCCCGGCCCGGAGCTACACCTTC	CASGSPARSYTF
TRBV3-1/TRBV3-2	.	TRBJ1-2	TRBD1	TGTGCCAGCAGGTCGACAGGGGAAGGCTATGGCTACACCTTC	CASRSTGEGYGYTF
TRBV4-2	.	TRBJ1-5	.	TGTGCCAGCAGCCAAGATGAAGGATATAGCAATCAGCCCCAGCATTTT	CASSQDEGYSNQPQHF
TRBV29-1	.	TRBJ1-2	.	TGCAGCGTTGAGGGGGGCCATGGCTACACCTTC	CSVEGGHGYTF
TRBV28	.	TRBJ1-2	TRBD1	TGTGCCAGCAGGCCACAGGGGGCGCAAGGTGGCTACACCTTC	CASRPQGAQGGYTF
TRBV6-4	once	TRBJ1-2	.	TGTGCCAGCAGTGACTCAAGGGGATTAGGTGGCTACACCTTC	CASSDSRGLGGYTF
TRBV5-8	.	TRBJ1-2	.	TGTGCCAGCAGCCAGGACAGTGGATATGGCTACACCTTC	CASSQDSGYGYTF
TRBV6-5	.	TRBJ2-7	.	TGTGCCAGCAGTTACGCAGGGGTCAACTACGAGCAGTACTTC	CASSYAGVNYEQYF
TRBV10-3	.	TRBJ1-5	TRBD1	TGTGCCATCAGCCCGACAGGGAATCAGCCCCAGCATTTT	CAISPTGNQPQHF
TRBV3-1/TRBV3-2	.	TRBJ1-1	.	TGTGCCAGCAGCCAAGGAGGTGTTGGAGCTTTCTTT	CASSQGGVGAFF
TRBV11-2	.	TRBJ2-1	.	TGTGCCAGCAGTCGGGGGGCTAGGGCTTGGGATGAGCAGTTCTTC	CASSRGARAWDEQFF
TRBV5-1	.	TRBJ2-1	TRBD1	TGCGCCAGCAGTCTGCGAGGAACCGGGACAGGGGGCGAGCGGGAGGGTCGGCATGAGCAGTTCTTC	CASSLRGTGTGGEREGRHEQFF
TRBV5-3	.	TRBJ1-2	.	TGTGCCAGAAGCTTAACTCGGGGGAGTCCGTGTGGCTACACCTTC	CARSLTRGSPCGYTF
TRBV24-1	once	TRBJ2-3	.	TGTGCCACCAGTGCCACCGTTGAGGCGGACACAGATACGCAGTATTTT	CATSATVEADTDTQYF
TRBV4-1	.	TRBJ1-5	.	TGCGCCAGCAGCCAAGTCCCGACGGGACTTCATCAGCCCCAGCATTTT	CASSQVPTGLHQPQHF
TRBV24-1	.	TRBJ2-1	TRBD2	TGTGCCACCAGTGATTGGGGGACTAGCGGGAGCTACAATGAGCAGTTCTTC	CATSDWGTSGSYNEQFF
TRBV27	.	TRBJ1-1	.	TGTGCCAGCAGCCTTCTAGCGGAGAACACTGAAGCTTTCTTT	CASSLLAENTEAFF
TRBV6-5	.	TRBJ1-3	TRBD1	TGTGCCAGCCGCAGGGGGGTGGACACCATATATTTT	CASRRGVDTIYF
TRBV27	.	TRBJ1-5	.	TGTGCCAGCAGTTCCCCAGGGAGGAATCAGCCCCAGCATTTT	CASSSPGRNQPQHF
TRBV5-4	.	TRBJ1-4	TRBD1	TGTGCCAGCTCCGATGACAGGGGGGGGGTGAATGAAAAACTGTTTTTT	CASSDDRGGVNEKLFF
TRBV12-3/TRBV12-4	.	TRBJ1-3	.	TGTGCCAGCAGTCGGAATTCTGGAAACACCATATATTTT	CASSRNSGNTIYF
TRBV2	.	TRBJ2-1	TRBD2	TGTGCCAGCGTCTCACTAGCGGAATACAATGAGCAGTTCTTC	CASVSLAEYNEQFF
TRBV7-9	few	TRBJ1-3	.	TGTGCCAGCCTCCTTTGGGGGACTGGAAACACCATATATTTT	CASLLWGTGNTIYF
TRBV27	.	TRBJ2-7	TRBD2	TGTGCCACCCGGGGGGTCTCCTACGAGCAGTACTTC	CATRGVSYEQYF
TRBV13	.	TRBJ2-7	TRBD2	TGTGCCAGCAGCAAAAGGGCGGGGGGGCTTTACGAGCAGTACTTC	CASSKRAGGLYEQYF
TRBV20-1	once	TRBJ2-2	.	TGCAGTGCAGGTGCCCCCGGGGAGCTGTTTTTT	CSAGAPGELFF
TRBV29-1	.	TRBJ1-3	.	TGCAGCGAGAAGGGGGGGGGAAACACCATATATTTT	CSEKGGGNTIYF
TRBV29-1	.	TRBJ2-7	.	TGCAGCGTTGTGGGCAGGGCGCCCTACGAGCAGTACTTC	CSVVGRAPYEQYF
TRBV7-9	.	TRBJ2-7	.	TGTGCCAGCAGCTCCGACTACGAGCAGTACTTC	CASSSDYEQYF
TRBV3-1/TRBV3-2	.	TRBJ1-5	.	TGTGCCAGCAGCCAAGCGGCAGGGAACAATCAGCCCCAGCATTTT	CASSQAAGNNQPQHF
TRBV28	once	TRBJ1-5	.	TGTGCCAGCAGCACCGATCAGCCCCAGCATTTT	CASSTDQPQHF
TRBV5-1	.	TRBJ2-1	.	TGCGCCAGCAGCCACCGCCGCAATGAGCAGTTCTTC	CASSHRRNEQFF